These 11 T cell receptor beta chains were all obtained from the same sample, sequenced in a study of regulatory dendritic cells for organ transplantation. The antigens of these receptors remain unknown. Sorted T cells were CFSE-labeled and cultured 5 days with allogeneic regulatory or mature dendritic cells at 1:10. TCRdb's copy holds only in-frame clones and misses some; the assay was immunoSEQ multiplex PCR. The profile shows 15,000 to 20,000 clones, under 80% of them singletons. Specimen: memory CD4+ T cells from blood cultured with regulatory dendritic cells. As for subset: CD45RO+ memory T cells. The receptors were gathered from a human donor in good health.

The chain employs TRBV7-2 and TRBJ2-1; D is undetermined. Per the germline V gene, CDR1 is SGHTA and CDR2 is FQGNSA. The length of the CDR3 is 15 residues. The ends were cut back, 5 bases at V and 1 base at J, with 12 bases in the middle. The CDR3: CASSPRPTSYNEQFF. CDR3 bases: TGTGCCAGCAGCCCTCGCCCGACTTCCTACAATGAGCAGTTCTTC.

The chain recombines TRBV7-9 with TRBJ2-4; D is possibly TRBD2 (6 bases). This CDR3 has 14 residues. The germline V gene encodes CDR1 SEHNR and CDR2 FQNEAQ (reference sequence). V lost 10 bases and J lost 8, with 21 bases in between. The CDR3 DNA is TGTGCCATACACAATGCGGGACGAAGTGACATTCAGTACTTC. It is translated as CAIHNAGRSDIQYF.

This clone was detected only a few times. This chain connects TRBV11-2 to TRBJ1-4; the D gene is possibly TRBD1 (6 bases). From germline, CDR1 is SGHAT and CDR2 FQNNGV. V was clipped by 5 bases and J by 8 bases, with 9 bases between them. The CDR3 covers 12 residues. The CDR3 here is CASSLQGEKLFF. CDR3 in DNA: TGTGCCAGCAGCCTACAGGGAGAAAAACTGTTTTTT.

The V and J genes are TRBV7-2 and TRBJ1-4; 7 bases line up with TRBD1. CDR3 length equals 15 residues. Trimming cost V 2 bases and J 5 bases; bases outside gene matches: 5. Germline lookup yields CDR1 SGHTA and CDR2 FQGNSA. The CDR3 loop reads CASSLQTGPNEKLFF. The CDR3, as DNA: TGTGCCAGCAGCTTACAGACAGGGCCGAATGAAAAACTGTTTTTT.

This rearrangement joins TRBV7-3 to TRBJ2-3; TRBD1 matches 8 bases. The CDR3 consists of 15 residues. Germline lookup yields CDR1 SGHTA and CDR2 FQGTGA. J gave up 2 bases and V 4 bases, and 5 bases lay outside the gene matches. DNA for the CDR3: TGTGCCAGCAGCTCTCAGGGGGCGGACACAGATACGCAGTATTTT. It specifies CASSSQGADTDTQYF.

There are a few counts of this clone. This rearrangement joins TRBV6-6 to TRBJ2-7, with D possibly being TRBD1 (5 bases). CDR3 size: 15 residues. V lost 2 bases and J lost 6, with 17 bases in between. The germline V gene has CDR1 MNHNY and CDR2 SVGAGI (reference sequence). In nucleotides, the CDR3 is TGTGCCAGCAGTTACCCACACCTCAAAGGGGCCGAGCAGTACTTC. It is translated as CASSYPHLKGAEQYF.

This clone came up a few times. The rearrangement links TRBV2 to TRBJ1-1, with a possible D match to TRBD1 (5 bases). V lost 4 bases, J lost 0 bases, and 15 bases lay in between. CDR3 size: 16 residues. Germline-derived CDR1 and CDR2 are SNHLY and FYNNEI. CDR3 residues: CASSAWHRGVNTEAFF. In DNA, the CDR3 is TGTGCCAGCAGTGCTTGGCACCGGGGGGTGAACACTGAAGCTTTCTTT.

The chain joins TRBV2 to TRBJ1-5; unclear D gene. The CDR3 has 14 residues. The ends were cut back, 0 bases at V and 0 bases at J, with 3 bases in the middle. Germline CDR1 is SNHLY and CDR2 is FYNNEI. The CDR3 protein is CASSEALSNQPQHF. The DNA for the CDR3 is TGTGCCAGCAGTGAAGCGCTTAGCAATCAGCCCCAGCATTTT.

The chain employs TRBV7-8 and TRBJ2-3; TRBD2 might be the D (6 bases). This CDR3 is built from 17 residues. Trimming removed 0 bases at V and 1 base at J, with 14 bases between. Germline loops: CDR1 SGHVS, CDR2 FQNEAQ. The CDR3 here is CASSLAWRIAGTDTQYF. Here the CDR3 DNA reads TGTGCCAGCAGCTTAGCGTGGAGAATAGCGGGCACAGATACGCAGTATTTT.

The CDR3 loop reads CASSMAGTETYEQYF. The CDR3 nucleotides are TGTGCCAGTAGTATGGCCGGGACAGAAACCTACGAGCAGTACTTC. The chain carries TRBV19 and TRBJ2-7; TRBD1 matches at 7 bases. The CDR3 sequence is 15 residues long. V lost 3 bases to trimming and J lost 2 bases; unmatched junction nucleotides: 7. Germline V gives CDR1 LNHDA, CDR2 SQIVND (reference sequence).

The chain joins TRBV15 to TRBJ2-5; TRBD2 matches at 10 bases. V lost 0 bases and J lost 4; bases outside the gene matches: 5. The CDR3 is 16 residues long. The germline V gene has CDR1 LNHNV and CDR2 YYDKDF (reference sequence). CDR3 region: CATSRDSRLAGETQYF. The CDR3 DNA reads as TGTGCCACCAGCAGAGATTCCCGACTAGCGGGAGAGACCCAGTACTTC.